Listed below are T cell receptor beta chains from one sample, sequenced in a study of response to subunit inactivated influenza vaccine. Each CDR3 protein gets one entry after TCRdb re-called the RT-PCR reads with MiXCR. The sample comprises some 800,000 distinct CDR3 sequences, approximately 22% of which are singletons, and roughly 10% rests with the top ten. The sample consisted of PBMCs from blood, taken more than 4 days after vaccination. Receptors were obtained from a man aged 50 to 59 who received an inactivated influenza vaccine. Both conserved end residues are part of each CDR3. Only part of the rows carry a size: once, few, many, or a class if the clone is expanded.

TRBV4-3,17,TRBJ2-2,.,CASSQGEGVLNTGELFF
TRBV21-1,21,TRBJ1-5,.,CASSTGQGLGYLIFSNQPQHF
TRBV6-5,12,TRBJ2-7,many,CASSRDYYEQYF
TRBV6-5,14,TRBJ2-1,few,CASSYGGLHNEQFF
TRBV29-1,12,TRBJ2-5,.,CSARTDQETQYF
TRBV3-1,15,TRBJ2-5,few,CASSQRGGLEETQYF
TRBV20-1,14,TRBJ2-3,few,CSAKDYTRTDTQYF
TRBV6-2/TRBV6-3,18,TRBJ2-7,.,CASSYSFGFRDREHEQYF
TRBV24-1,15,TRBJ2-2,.,CATSAAGRNTGELFF
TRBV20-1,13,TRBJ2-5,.,CSASVTGVETQYF
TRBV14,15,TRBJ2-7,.,CASSRMTGGSYEQYF
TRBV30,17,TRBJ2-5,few,CAWSDYLTSGSKETQYF
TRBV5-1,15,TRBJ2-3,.,CASSLEGGAGDTQYF
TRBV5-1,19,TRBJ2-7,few,CASQPLPAGGTGSFYEQYF
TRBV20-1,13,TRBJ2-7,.,CSARETGLGEQYF
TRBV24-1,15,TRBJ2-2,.,CATSRVPANTGELFF
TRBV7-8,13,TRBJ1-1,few,CASSHGGNTEAFF
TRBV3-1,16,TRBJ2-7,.,CASSQRTYRASYEQYF
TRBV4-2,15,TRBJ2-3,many,CASSQDPGASDTQYF
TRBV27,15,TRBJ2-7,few,CASSLEGTQGSEQYF